This note documents a single T cell receptor (beta chain) sequence. The data stem from a study of cytomegalovirus exposure and HLA in healthy donors. Primers: 60 Vbeta forward and 13 Jbeta reverse. Data came from immunoSEQ multiplex PCR; TCRdb stores just in-frame clones and leaves some out. In the table there are 150,000 to 200,000 clones, more than 60% of which are singletons. The CDR3 is 18 residues long. The V segment lost 0 bases and the J segment 6 bases; nucleotides outside the gene matches: 6. The sequencing input was PBMCs. The chain is built from TRBV23-1 and TRBJ2-2; 14 positions match TRBD2. TRBV23-1 is an open reading frame, and its role is uncertain. The receptor's source is a male donor in good health and CMV-seronegative. In DNA form, the CDR3 reads TGCGCCAGCAGTCAATCCGCCGGGACTAGCGGGAGACCCGGGGAGCTGTTTTTT. It is translated as CASSQSAGTSGRPGELFF.